This T cell receptor (beta chain) was obtained from a study of cytomegalovirus exposure and HLA in healthy donors. Overall study: From HLA-typed donors, an early data release held tens of millions of unique TCRs. Study observations and caveats: In a later analysis, compared with equally common non-associated chains, HLA-associated beta chains were more expanded. Fewer N-insertions (relative to the approximately 700-donor mean) were reportedly seen in an Asian-associated ancestry cluster in a later analysis.

With 60 Vbeta and 13 Jbeta primers, the PCR was carried out. TCRdb's table, derived via immunoSEQ multiplex PCR, lists solely in-frame clones and lacks some. The sample has 100,000 to 120,000 clones, just over 75% seen once; the top ten hold roughly 8%. The germline CDR1 and CDR2 sequences are MNHEY and SMNVEV (reference sequence). This CDR3 is built from 15 residues. The junction had 4 bases not matched to a gene; V was cut back by 5 bases and J by 4 bases. The donors, nominally healthy at sampling, likely had unrecorded immune exposures. Of note for this clone: No antigen is known for it.

V usage is TRBV27 and J usage is TRBJ2-3; 12 nucleotides agree with TRBD1. This clonotype was obtained from a man aged 35-49 years in good health and CMV-seropositive. The material sequenced was PBMCs. This CDR3 is CASSLGTGGADTQYF. CDR3 DNA sequence: TGTGCCAGCAGTCTGGGGACAGGGGGCGCAGATACGCAGTATTTT.